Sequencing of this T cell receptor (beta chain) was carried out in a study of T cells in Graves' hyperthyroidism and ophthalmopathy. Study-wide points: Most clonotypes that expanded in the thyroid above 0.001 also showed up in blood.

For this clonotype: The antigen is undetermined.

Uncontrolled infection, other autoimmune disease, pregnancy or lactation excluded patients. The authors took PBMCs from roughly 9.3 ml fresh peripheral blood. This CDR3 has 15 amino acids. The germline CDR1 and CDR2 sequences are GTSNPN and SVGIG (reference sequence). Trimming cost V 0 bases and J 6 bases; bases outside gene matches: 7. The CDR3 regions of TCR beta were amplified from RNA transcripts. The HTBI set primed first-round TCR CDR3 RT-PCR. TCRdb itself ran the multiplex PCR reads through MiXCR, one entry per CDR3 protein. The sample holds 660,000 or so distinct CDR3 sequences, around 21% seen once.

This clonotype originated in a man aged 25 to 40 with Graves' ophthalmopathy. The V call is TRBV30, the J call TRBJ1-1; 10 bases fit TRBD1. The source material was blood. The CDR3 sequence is CAWSVLGTGDSEAFF. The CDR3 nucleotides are TGTGCCTGGAGTGTACTAGGGACAGGGGACTCTGAAGCTTTCTTT. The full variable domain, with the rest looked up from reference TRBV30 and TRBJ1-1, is SQTIHQWPATLVQPVGSPLSLECTVEGTSNPNLYWYRQAAGRGLQLLFYSVGIGQISSEVPQNLSASRPQDRQFILSSKKLLLSDSGFYLCAWSVLGTGDSEAFFGQGTRLTVV.